These T cell receptor beta chains were read from a single sample in a study of response to subunit inactivated influenza vaccine. Each CDR3 protein is one row after TCRdb ran MiXCR on the RT-PCR reads. The profile shows 150,000 to 200,000 distinct CDR3 sequences, approximately 10% of them singletons. The sequenced sample was non-naive T cells sorted from PBMCs, obtained around seven weeks after vaccination. All receptors come from a man aged 45 to 65 who received an inactivated influenza vaccine. Both conserved end residues are part of each CDR3. Each record gives: J gene, V gene, clone size, D gene, CDR3 protein, CDR3 DNA. A D gene is named only where the DNA matches it firmly. Not all rows give a size; the values are once, few, many and, for expanded clones, a class.

J: TRBJ2-3
V: TRBV4-1
size: once
D: TRBD1
CDR3: CASSRTGVDGDTQYF
DNA: TGCGCCAGCAGCCGAACAGGGGTGGATGGAGATACGCAGTATTTT

J: TRBJ2-3
V: TRBV5-1
size: many
D: -
CDR3: CASRQSAVMSTDTQYF
DNA: TGCGCCAGCAGACAATCAGCTGTGATGAGCACAGATACGCAGTATTTT

J: TRBJ2-1
V: TRBV4-3
size: -
D: -
CDR3: CASSQDPHPYNEQFF
DNA: TGCGCCAGCAGCCAAGATCCCCACCCCTACAATGAGCAGTTCTTC

J: TRBJ2-5
V: TRBV7-2
size: few
D: TRBD2
CDR3: CASGISSGLGTQYF
DNA: TGTGCCAGCGGTATTTCTAGCGGGCTAGGGACCCAGTACTTC

J: TRBJ1-2
V: TRBV6-4
size: -
D: TRBD1
CDR3: CASSDTPGQGGVGYTF
DNA: TGTGCCAGCAGTGATACCCCGGGACAGGGCGGTGTTGGCTACACCTTC

J: TRBJ2-5
V: TRBV5-1
size: many
D: TRBD1
CDR3: CASTPEPGGPETQYF
DNA: TGCGCCAGCACCCCAGAACCAGGGGGTCCAGAGACCCAGTACTTC

J: TRBJ2-7
V: TRBV7-2
size: many
D: -
CDR3: CASSPPDYLSEQYF
DNA: TGTGCCAGCAGCCCCCCGGACTATCTCTCCGAGCAGTACTTC

J: TRBJ2-7
V: TRBV11-2
size: few
D: TRBD1
CDR3: CASSLAQGAGEQYF
DNA: TGTGCCAGCAGCCTGGCCCAGGGGGCGGGGGAGCAGTACTTC

J: TRBJ2-7
V: TRBV7-8
size: few
D: -
CDR3: CASSLNVGTYEQYF
DNA: TGTGCCAGCAGCTTAAATGTAGGGACTTACGAGCAGTACTTC

J: TRBJ2-2
V: TRBV2
size: few
D: -
CDR3: CASSEFSIPAGELFF
DNA: TGTGCCAGCAGTGAATTCAGTATCCCCGCCGGTGAGCTGTTTTTT

J: TRBJ2-3
V: TRBV5-8
size: few
D: TRBD1
CDR3: CASSLSRDSSSDTQYF
DNA: TGTGCCAGCAGCTTATCCCGGGACAGCAGTTCTGATACGCAGTATTTT

J: TRBJ2-1
V: TRBV7-9
size: few
D: TRBD2
CDR3: CASSVSGGNEQFF
DNA: TGTGCCAGCAGCGTTAGCGGGGGCAATGAGCAGTTCTTC

J: TRBJ2-1
V: TRBV6-2/TRBV6-3
size: -
D: -
CDR3: CASSIPLGLKQGLIIADEQFF
DNA: TGTGCCAGCAGTATACCCCTCGGCCTGAAGCAGGGTTTAATTATCGCGGATGAGCAGTTCTTC

J: TRBJ1-5
V: TRBV6-2/TRBV6-3
size: many
D: -
CDR3: CASSYQTASRPQHF
DNA: TGTGCCAGCAGTTACCAAACAGCCAGTAGGCCCCAGCATTTT

J: TRBJ2-7
V: TRBV20-1
size: -
D: -
CDR3: CSAGRAGASYEQYF
DNA: TGCAGTGCTGGACGAGCGGGCGCCTCCTACGAGCAGTACTTC

J: TRBJ1-4
V: TRBV3-1
size: few
D: -
CDR3: CASSQRGEKLFF
DNA: TGTGCCAGCAGCCAAAGAGGTGAAAAACTGTTTTTT

J: TRBJ2-3
V: TRBV5-1
size: -
D: -
CDR3: CASSAWGPPNTDTQYF
DNA: TGCGCCAGCAGCGCCTGGGGACCTCCTAACACAGATACGCAGTATTTT

J: TRBJ2-1
V: TRBV7-2
size: few
D: TRBD1
CDR3: CASTRTGSSYNEQFF
DNA: TGTGCCAGCACTCGGACAGGGAGCTCCTACAATGAGCAGTTCTTC

J: TRBJ2-7
V: TRBV3-1
size: few
D: -
CDR3: CASSLAWQGAYEQYF
DNA: TGTGCCAGCAGCCTCGCCTGGCAGGGCGCCTACGAGCAGTACTTC

J: TRBJ2-7
V: TRBV19
size: few
D: TRBD1
CDR3: CASSFTGGYEQYF
DNA: TGTGCCAGTAGTTTCACAGGGGGCTACGAGCAGTACTTC

J: TRBJ2-7
V: TRBV27
size: few
D: -
CDR3: CASSLLGPPGGSDYEQYF
DNA: TGTGCCAGCAGTTTATTAGGACCGCCAGGGGGGAGCGACTACGAGCAGTACTTC

J: TRBJ2-3
V: TRBV6-5
size: -
D: -
CDR3: CASSYQTLTDTQYF
DNA: TGTGCCAGCAGTTACCAGACCCTCACAGATACGCAGTATTTT

J: TRBJ2-3
V: TRBV20-1
size: -
D: TRBD2
CDR3: CSARSGREDTQYF
DNA: TGCAGTGCAAGGAGCGGGAGGGAAGATACGCAGTATTTT

J: TRBJ2-7
V: TRBV30
size: -
D: -
CDR3: CAWSVGGYEQYF
DNA: TGTGCCTGGAGTGTAGGGGGCTACGAGCAGTACTTC

J: TRBJ1-5
V: TRBV18
size: many
D: -
CDR3: CASSRTGNQPQHF
DNA: TGTGCCAGCTCCCGCACAGGGAATCAGCCCCAGCATTTT

J: TRBJ1-2
V: TRBV2
size: -
D: TRBD1
CDR3: CASSTTTGTYGYTF
DNA: TGTGCCAGCTCTACTACGACAGGGACCTATGGCTACACCTTC

J: TRBJ2-3
V: TRBV6-9
size: -
D: -
CDR3: CACSLFGPQGGLADTQYF
DNA: TGTGCCTGCAGTTTATTCGGTCCACAGGGGGGGTTAGCAGATACGCAGTATTTT

J: TRBJ2-7
V: TRBV12-3/TRBV12-4
size: -
D: -
CDR3: CASTTGHQSYEQYF
DNA: TGTGCCAGCACTACGGGACACCAGTCCTACGAGCAGTACTTC

J: TRBJ2-5
V: TRBV30
size: few
D: TRBD2
CDR3: CAWSVRASGKETQYF
DNA: TGTGCCTGGAGTGTAAGGGCTAGCGGGAAAGAGACCCAGTACTTC

J: TRBJ1-4
V: TRBV5-1
size: few
D: -
CDR3: CASSLEADLTEKLFF
DNA: TGCGCCAGCAGCTTGGAGGCAGATCTTACGGAAAAACTGTTTTTT

J: TRBJ1-4
V: TRBV7-2
size: few
D: TRBD1
CDR3: CASSLFGTASEKLFF
DNA: TGTGCCAGCAGCTTATTCGGGACAGCTAGTGAAAAACTGTTTTTT